This TCR beta chain appears in the sequencing data of a study of cytomegalovirus exposure and HLA in healthy donors. The assay was immunoSEQ multiplex PCR, and TCRdb's table has in-frame clones only and misses some. This table has 170,000 or so clones, about 86% appearing once. In germline, CDR1 is LNHDA, CDR2 SQIVND (reference sequence). The CDR3 is 15 residues long. V dropped 8 bases and J dropped 5; count of bases not matched to a gene: 9. What was sequenced was PBMCs. The receptor comes from a woman aged 18-29 years in good health and CMV-seropositive. The chain uses TRBV19 and TRBJ2-2, with 9 bases identical to TRBD2. The CDR3 sequence is CASRIPGLATGELFF. The CDR3 nucleotides are TGTGCCAGTCGAATACCGGGACTAGCAACCGGGGAGCTGTTTTTT.